The rows below give T cell receptor beta chains drawn from one sample of a study of blood T cell repertoires in COVID-19. Profiling relied on immunoSEQ multiplex PCR, and the TCRdb table lists in-frame clones only, not all of them. The top ten clones hold about 3.8% of a sample with hundreds of thousands of clones, roughly four fifths of them seen once. Sequencing was done on a sample of PBMCs or T cells enriched from blood (not recorded which). These receptors originate from a woman in her thirties or forties who had been exposed to COVID-19. Both conserved end residues are part of each CDR3. The D gene is left open where the match is weak. Expanded clones are given a class, and other clones once, few, many or no size at all.

once | TRBJ1-5 | NA | TRBV27 | CASSLGGGKINQPQHF | TGTGCCAGCAGTCTTGGGGGAGGGAAAATCAATCAGCCCCAGCATTTT
NA | TRBJ2-5 | NA | TRBV15 | CATSRVGVRGQETQYF | TGTGCCACCAGCAGAGTAGGTGTAAGAGGTCAAGAGACCCAGTACTTC
NA | TRBJ1-2 | NA | TRBV5-1 | CASSGRVDSYGYTF | TGCGCCAGCAGCGGCAGAGTAGACTCCTATGGCTACACCTTC
NA | TRBJ2-7 | TRBD2 | TRBV13 | CASTQGGSSGRATYYEQYF | TGTGCCAGCACCCAAGGGGGGTCTAGCGGGCGGGCAACGTATTACGAGCAGTACTTC
NA | TRBJ2-7 | NA | TRBV18 | CASSPVAETSYEQYF | TGTGCCAGCTCACCCGTGGCAGAAACGTCCTACGAGCAGTACTTC
NA | TRBJ2-5 | NA | TRBV5-1 | CASSLLGSGGHQETQYF | TGCGCCAGCAGCTTGTTAGGTTCCGGGGGGCACCAAGAGACCCAGTACTTC
NA | TRBJ2-7 | NA | TRBV7-2 | CASSPAALPYEQYF | TGTGCCAGCAGCCCAGCGGCACTTCCCTACGAGCAGTACTTC
NA | TRBJ1-5 | TRBD1 | TRBV18 | CASSPLQGGSQPQHF | TGTGCCAGCTCACCTTTACAGGGGGGTAGTCAGCCCCAGCATTTT
NA | TRBJ1-1 | NA | TRBV7-3 | CASSLNPGNTEAFF | TGTGCCAGCAGCTTAAATCCGGGGAACACTGAAGCTTTCTTT
NA | TRBJ1-5 | NA | TRBV7-9 | CASSLDGPYSNQPQHF | TGTGCCAGCAGCTTAGATGGGCCGTATAGCAATCAGCCCCAGCATTTT
once | TRBJ1-2 | NA | TRBV5-4 | CASSPNTGTSGYTF | TGTGCCAGCAGCCCTAACACCGGGACATCCGGCTACACCTTC
NA | TRBJ1-6 | NA | TRBV7-9 | CASSGRSNYNSPLHF | TGTGCCAGCAGCGGGAGGTCAAACTATAATTCACCCCTCCACTTT
NA | TRBJ1-2 | TRBD1 | TRBV2 | CASSGGQGIYGYTF | TGTGCCAGCAGTGGGGGACAGGGTATTTATGGCTACACCTTC
NA | TRBJ2-7 | NA | TRBV9 | CASSVDPGGSSPYEQYF | TGTGCCAGCAGCGTAGATCCTGGGGGCTCATCCCCCTACGAGCAGTACTTC